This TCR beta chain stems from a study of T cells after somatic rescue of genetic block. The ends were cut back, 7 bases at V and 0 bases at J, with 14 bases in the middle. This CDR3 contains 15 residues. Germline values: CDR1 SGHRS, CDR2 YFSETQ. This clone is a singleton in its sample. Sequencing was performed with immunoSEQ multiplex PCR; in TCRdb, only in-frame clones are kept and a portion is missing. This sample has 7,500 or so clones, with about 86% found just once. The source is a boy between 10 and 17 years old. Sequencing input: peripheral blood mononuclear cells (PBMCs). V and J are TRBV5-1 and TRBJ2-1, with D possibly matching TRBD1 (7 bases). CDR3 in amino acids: CASYPGGPSYNEQFF. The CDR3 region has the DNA TGCGCCAGCTACCCAGGGGGGCCCTCCTACAATGAGCAGTTCTTC.